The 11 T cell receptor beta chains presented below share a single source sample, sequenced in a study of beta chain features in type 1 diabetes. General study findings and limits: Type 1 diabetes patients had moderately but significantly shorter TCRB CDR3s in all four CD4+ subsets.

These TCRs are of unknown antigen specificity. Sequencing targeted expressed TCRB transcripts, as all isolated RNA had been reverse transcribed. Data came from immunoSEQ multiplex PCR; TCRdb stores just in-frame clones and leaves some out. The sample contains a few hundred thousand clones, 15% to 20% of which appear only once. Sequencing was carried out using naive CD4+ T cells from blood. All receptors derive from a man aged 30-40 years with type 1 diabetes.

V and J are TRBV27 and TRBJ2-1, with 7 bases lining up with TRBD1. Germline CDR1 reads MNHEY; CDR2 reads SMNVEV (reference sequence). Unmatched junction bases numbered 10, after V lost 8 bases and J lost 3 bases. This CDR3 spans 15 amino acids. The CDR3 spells CASGTGTVGYNEQFF. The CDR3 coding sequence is TGTGCCAGCGGCACAGGGACAGTCGGCTACAATGAGCAGTTCTTC.

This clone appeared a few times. CDR3 bases: TGCGCCAGCAGCGATTTGGTTGGGGGGGCCAACGTCCTGACTTTC. This sequence encodes CASSDLVGGANVLTF. V and J are TRBV4-1 and TRBJ2-6; no clear D gene. Germline V gene data show CDR1 as MGHRA and CDR2 as YSYEKL. V gave up 5 bases and J gave up 4 bases, with 12 bases separating them. This CDR3 has 15 amino acids.

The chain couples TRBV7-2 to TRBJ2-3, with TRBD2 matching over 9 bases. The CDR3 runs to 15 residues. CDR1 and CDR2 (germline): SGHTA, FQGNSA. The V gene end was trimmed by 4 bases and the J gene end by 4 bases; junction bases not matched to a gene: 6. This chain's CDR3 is CASSWGLASADTQYF. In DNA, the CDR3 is TGTGCCAGCAGCTGGGGACTAGCCTCTGCAGATACGCAGTATTTT.

DNA for the CDR3: TGTGCCAGCAGTTCGGACAGGGGAGGTGAGCAGTTCTTC. This gives the protein CASSSDRGGEQFF. This chain connects TRBV6-1 to TRBJ2-1; 9 nucleotides match TRBD1. The V and J ends lost 5 bases and 9 bases, in that order; junction bases with no gene match: 5. This CDR3 region has 13 residues. The V gene's germline CDR1 is MNHNS and CDR2 SASEGT.

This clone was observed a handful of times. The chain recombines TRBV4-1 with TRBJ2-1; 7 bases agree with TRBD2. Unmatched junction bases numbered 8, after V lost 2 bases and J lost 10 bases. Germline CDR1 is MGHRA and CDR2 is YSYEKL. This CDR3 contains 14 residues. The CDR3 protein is CASSQPPVGLEQFF. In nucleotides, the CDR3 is TGCGCCAGCAGCCAACCTCCCGTGGGACTAGAGCAGTTCTTC.

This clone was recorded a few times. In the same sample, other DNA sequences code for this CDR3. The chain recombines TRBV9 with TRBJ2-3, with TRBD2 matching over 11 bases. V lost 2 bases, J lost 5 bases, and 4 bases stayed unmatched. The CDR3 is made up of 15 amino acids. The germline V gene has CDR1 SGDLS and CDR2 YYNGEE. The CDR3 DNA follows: TGTGCCAGCAGCGTGAGGCTAGCGGGAGGAGATACGCAGTATTTT. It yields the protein CASSVRLAGGDTQYF.

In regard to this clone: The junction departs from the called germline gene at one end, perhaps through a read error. The CDR3 DNA follows: TGTGCCAGTAGTTCTAGCGGGAGAACGGGTGAGCAGTTCTTC. The encoded protein is CASSSSGRTGEQFF. The chain uses TRBV6-6 and TRBJ2-1; 10 bases are shared with TRBD2. Germline V lookup: CDR1 MNHNY, CDR2 SVGAGI (reference sequence). This CDR3 has 14 amino acids.

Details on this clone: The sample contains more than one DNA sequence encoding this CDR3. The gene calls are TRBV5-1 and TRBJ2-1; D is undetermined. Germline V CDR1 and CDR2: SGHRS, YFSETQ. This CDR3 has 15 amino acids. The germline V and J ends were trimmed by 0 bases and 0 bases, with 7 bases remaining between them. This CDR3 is CASSLEDSSYNEQFF. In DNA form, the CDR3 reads TGCGCCAGCAGCTTGGAAGATAGCTCCTACAATGAGCAGTTCTTC. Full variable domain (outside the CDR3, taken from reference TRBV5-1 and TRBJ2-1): KAGVTQTPRYLIKTRGQQVTLSCSPISGHRSVSWYQQTPGQGLQFLFEYFSETQRNKGNFPGRFSGRQFSNSRSEMNVSTLELGDSALYLCASSLEDSSYNEQFFGPGTRLTVL.

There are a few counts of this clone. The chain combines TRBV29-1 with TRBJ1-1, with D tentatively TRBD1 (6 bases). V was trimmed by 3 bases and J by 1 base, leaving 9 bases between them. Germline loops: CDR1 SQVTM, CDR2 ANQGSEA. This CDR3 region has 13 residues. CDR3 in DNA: TGCAGCGTTGACCCGACAGGGAACACTGAAGCTTTCTTT. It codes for CSVDPTGNTEAFF.

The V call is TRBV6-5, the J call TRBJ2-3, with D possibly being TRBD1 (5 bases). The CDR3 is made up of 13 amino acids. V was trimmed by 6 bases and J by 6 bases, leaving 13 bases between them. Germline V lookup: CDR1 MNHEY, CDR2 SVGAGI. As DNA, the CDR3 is TGTGCCAGCAGCAACTCAGGGCGGGATACGCAGTATTTT. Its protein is CASSNSGRDTQYF.

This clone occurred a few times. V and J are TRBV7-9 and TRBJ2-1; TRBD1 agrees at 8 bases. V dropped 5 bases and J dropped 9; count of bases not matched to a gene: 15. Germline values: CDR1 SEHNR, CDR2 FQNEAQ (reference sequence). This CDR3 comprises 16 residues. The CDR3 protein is CASSQQRRTGYGEQFF. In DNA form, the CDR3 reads TGTGCCAGCAGCCAACAACGCAGGACAGGGTATGGTGAGCAGTTCTTC.